The present T cell receptor beta chain was sequenced within a study of breast tumors, draining lymph nodes, adjacent tissues. Study-level findings and limits: That most tumor T cells come from lymph nodes remained unproven. Tumor repertoires ranked between lymph nodes and nontumor tissue in diversity, with V and J gene preferences. Luminal-like breast cancer showed significantly higher tumor–nontumor repertoire similarity than basal-like.

As for this clonotype: As yet, its antigen is unknown. A much larger clonotype is one base distant, so this may be a read error.

Samples came from axillary lymph nodes draining the breast cancer. Germline assignment: CDR1 DFQATT and CDR2 SNEGSKA (reference sequence). The V and J ends lost 6 bases and 11 bases, in that order; junction bases with no gene match: 22. The CDR3 sequence is 18 residues long. MiXCR, run by TCRdb on the multiplex PCR reads, gives a single entry per CDR3 protein. The table shows about 300,000 distinct CDR3 sequences, with about 33% occurring only once. The clonotype originates from a female donor with breast cancer. Some clones in this sample may be carry-over from other donors' samples. The sample consisted of axillary lymph node tissue. This chain joins TRBV20-1 and TRBJ1-6; 10 bases line up with TRBD1. The CDR3 region is CSASDPGTGAARVTPLHF. In DNA form, the CDR3 reads TGCAGTGCCTCAGACCCCGGGACAGGGGCCGCAAGGGTGACACCCCTCCACTTT.